These T cell receptor beta chains were read from a single sample in a study of blood T cells in healthy people across ages. Each CDR3 protein is one row after TCRdb ran MiXCR on the 5' RACE reads. Among some 1,500,000 distinct CDR3 sequences listed, approximately 39% were seen once. The sequencing input was blood. All receptors derive from a woman aged 18-30 years in good health. Both conserved end residues are part of each CDR3. A D gene is named only where the DNA matches it firmly. Clone size is stated in some rows and not others, as once, few, many or a class when expanded.

>TRBJ2-7|many|TRBV27|NA
CASTTPGPHREQYF
TGTGCCAGCACAACCCCGGGACCCCACAGGGAGCAGTACTTC
>TRBJ1-2|few|TRBV4-1|TRBD1
CASSQGQGALRDGYTF
TGCGCCAGCAGCCAGGGACAGGGGGCGCTTAGGGATGGCTACACCTTC
>TRBJ1-2|few|TRBV27|NA
CASSHDRWGSSSGYTF
TGTGCCAGCAGTCACGACAGATGGGGCAGTTCCAGTGGCTACACCTTC
>TRBJ2-7|NA|TRBV25-1|NA
CASSEFGSYGQYF
TGTGCCAGCAGTGAATTCGGGAGTTACGGGCAGTACTTC
>TRBJ1-1|few|TRBV28|NA
CASSFRRDTEAFF
TGTGCCAGCAGTTTTCGACGGGACACTGAAGCTTTCTTT
>TRBJ2-1|few|TRBV29-1|NA
CSVGLDRQHNEQFF
TGCAGCGTTGGACTAGATAGGCAACACAATGAGCAGTTCTTC
>TRBJ2-6|few|TRBV10-3|NA
CAISVGDSGANVLTF
TGTGCCATCAGTGTAGGCGACTCTGGGGCCAACGTCCTGACTTTC
>TRBJ2-1|NA|TRBV27|NA
CASSSLALVRRDEQFF
TGTGCCAGCAGTTCCCTAGCTCTGGTGCGGCGAGATGAGCAGTTCTTC
>TRBJ2-7|few|TRBV5-1|NA
CASSLATGRPSYEQYF
TGCGCCAGCAGCTTGGCTACGGGACGGCCCTCCTACGAGCAGTACTTC
>TRBJ1-2|NA|TRBV6-6|NA
CASSKPGSDGYTF
TGTGCCAGCAGTAAGCCTGGGTCGGATGGCTACACCTTC
>TRBJ2-1|once|TRBV5-6|NA
CASSVRGRAGFGEQFF
TGTGCCAGCAGCGTTCGGGGACGAGCGGGTTTCGGTGAGCAGTTCTTC
>TRBJ1-5|NA|TRBV4-3|NA
CASSQDYSPRLGNQPQHF
TGCGCCAGCAGCCAAGATTACTCCCCCAGGCTAGGCAATCAGCCCCAGCATTTT
>TRBJ2-3|few|TRBV4-3|TRBD2
CASSQSGGLAEDTQYF
TGCGCCAGCAGCCAAAGTGGAGGACTAGCTGAAGATACGCAGTATTTT
>TRBJ2-5|NA|TRBV7-9|NA
CASSLERGAGQYF
TGTGCCAGCAGCTTAGAAAGGGGCGCCGGGCAGTACTTC
>TRBJ1-4|NA|TRBV7-9|NA
CASILAGGGTNEKLFF
TGTGCCAGCATCTTAGCGGGGGGCGGAACTAATGAAAAACTGTTTTTT
>TRBJ2-1|NA|TRBV30|NA
CAWTVQDNEQFF
TGTGCCTGGACCGTACAGGACAATGAGCAGTTCTTC
>TRBJ1-1|few|TRBV6-5|TRBD1
CASSSRGGAFF
TGTGCCAGCAGTTCCAGGGGGGGAGCTTTCTTT
>TRBJ1-1|few|TRBV4-3|NA
CASSREQRGDTEAFF
TGCGCCAGCAGCCGAGAACAACGTGGGGACACTGAAGCTTTCTTT
>TRBJ1-3|NA|TRBV10-3|NA
CAIRSDNSGNTIYF
TGTGCCATCAGATCAGATAACTCTGGAAACACCATATATTTT
>TRBJ1-5|NA|TRBV20-1|TRBD1
CSARGLGQGVQPQHF
TGCAGTGCTAGAGGTCTGGGACAGGGGGTACAGCCCCAGCATTTT
>TRBJ2-1|NA|TRBV4-2|NA
CASSQGTPLRLEPNNEQFF
TGTGCCAGCAGCCAAGGAACTCCACTCCGACTGGAGCCCAACAATGAGCAGTTCTTC
>TRBJ1-2|few|TRBV6-6|NA
CASSYSPDVNYGYTF
TGTGCCAGCAGTTACTCTCCCGATGTTAACTATGGCTACACCTTC
>TRBJ1-2|NA|TRBV15|NA
CATSRDLVGYGYTF
TGTGCCACCAGCAGAGATCTAGTGGGCTATGGCTACACCTTC
>TRBJ1-5|few|TRBV20-1|NA
CSAKGQNLDQPQHF
TGCAGTGCTAAGGGACAAAATTTGGATCAGCCCCAGCATTTT
>TRBJ2-3|NA|TRBV10-3|NA
CAISAQGDAQYF
TGTGCCATCAGTGCACAGGGCGATGCGCAGTATTTT
>TRBJ2-3|once|TRBV2|NA
CASSGTGTGTQYF
TGTGCCAGCAGTGGTACAGGCACAGGTACGCAGTATTTT
>TRBJ1-1|NA|TRBV4-1|NA
CASSPGPVNTEAFF
TGCGCCAGCAGCCCAGGCCCGGTGAACACTGAAGCTTTCTTT
>TRBJ2-1|NA|TRBV6-5|NA
CASLIRGGEQFF
TGTGCCAGTCTAATCAGGGGTGGAGAGCAGTTCTTC
>TRBJ2-1|few|TRBV24-1|TRBD1
CATSGPGQGSYNEQFF
TGTGCCACCAGTGGTCCGGGACAGGGGTCCTACAATGAGCAGTTCTTC
>TRBJ2-1|once|TRBV25-1|TRBD2
CASSPAPGGDYNEQFF
TGTGCCAGCAGTCCCGCCCCGGGAGGGGATTACAATGAGCAGTTCTTC
>TRBJ2-5|NA|TRBV20-1|NA
CSEGFQETQYF
TGCAGTGAAGGGTTCCAAGAGACCCAGTACTTC
>TRBJ1-1|NA|TRBV7-2|NA
CASSRRIGTEAFF
TGTGCCAGCAGCAGAAGGATAGGCACTGAAGCTTTCTTT